Listed here are 11 T cell receptor beta chains from one sample, sequenced in a study of blood T cell repertoires in COVID-19. Measured with immunoSEQ multiplex PCR; TCRdb has only the in-frame clones, and not every one. The sample has over 100,000 clones; approximately 86% are singletons. The sample consisted of peripheral blood. These receptors were taken from a woman in her 70s with COVID-19, enrolled during active disease.

V usage is TRBV4-1 and J usage is TRBJ2-2, with a weak D call TRBD1 (8 bases). Trimming left V 7 bases short and J 5 bases short, with 23 bases between. Germline loops: CDR1 MGHRA, CDR2 YSYEKL. The CDR3 runs to 17 residues. This chain's CDR3 is CASNRGEGTGGTGELFF. The CDR3 DNA reads as TGCGCCAGCAACCGGGGGGAGGGGACAGGCGGGACCGGGGAGCTGTTTTTT.

The chain employs TRBV19 and TRBJ1-6, with 9 nucleotides matching TRBD1. With V trimmed by 6 bases and J by 10 bases, 16 bases remained unmatched. The germline CDR1 and CDR2 sequences are LNHDA and SQIVND (reference sequence). The CDR3 is 17 amino acids. The chain's CDR3 is CASRGGTGNGPSSPLHF. In DNA form, the CDR3 reads TGTGCCAGTAGGGGGGGGACAGGGAACGGCCCGAGCTCACCCCTCCACTTT.

The genes are TRBV12-5 and TRBJ2-3, with TRBD1 identical over 9 bases. V dropped 6 bases and J dropped 3; count of bases not matched to a gene: 7. CDR3 length: 15 amino acids. Germline loops: CDR1 LGHNT, CDR2 FRNRAP. The CDR3 spells CASGTGQGGTDTQYF. CDR3 coding DNA: TGTGCTAGTGGCACGGGACAGGGAGGAACAGATACGCAGTATTTT.

The table lists this clone with a few counts. This CDR3 is CASRSDRALPLHF. DNA of the CDR3: TGTGCCAGCAGATCTGACAGGGCCCTACCCCTCCACTTT. The rearrangement joins TRBV28 to TRBJ1-6, with 7 bases fitting TRBD1. CDR3 length: 13 residues. Germline V gives CDR1 MDHEN, CDR2 SYDVKM. V lost 6 bases and J lost 12; bases outside the gene matches: 8.

V is TRBV28 and J is TRBJ2-5; possible D gene TRBD1, 6 bases. With 4 bases removed from V and 5 bases from J, the gap between germline ends came to 17 bases. CDR1 is MDHEN, CDR2 SYDVKM, per germline. The CDR3 length is 15 residues. The CDR3 coding sequence is TGTGCCAGCAGTTCACCCACAGGGCCGTCGGAGACCCAGTACTTC. This encodes CASSSPTGPSETQYF.

This clone was seen repeatedly, ten times or more. The V call is TRBV7-8, the J call TRBJ2-1; TRBD1 agrees at 7 bases. There are 15 residues in the CDR3. The V segment lost 7 bases and the J segment 0 bases; nucleotides outside the gene matches: 6. The V gene's germline CDR1 is SGHVS and CDR2 FQNEAQ. CDR3 protein: CASMATGSSYNEQFF. CDR3 DNA: TGTGCCAGCATGGCGACAGGGAGCTCCTACAATGAGCAGTTCTTC.

CDR3 region: CSYPSADEAFF. CDR3 DNA sequence: TGCAGCTATCCCTCTGCAGATGAAGCTTTCTTT. This chain connects TRBV29-1 to TRBJ1-1; D ambiguous. The CDR3 extends over 11 amino acids. V was trimmed by 8 bases and J by 7 bases, leaving 14 bases between them. The germline gives CDR1 SQVTM, CDR2 ANQGSEA.

V usage is TRBV5-5 and J usage is TRBJ2-7; no definite D call. CDR1 is SGHKS and CDR2 is YYEKEE in the germline V gene (reference sequence). Deletions cut 0 bases from V and 1 base from J, with 8 bases between. This CDR3 is built from 14 residues. As DNA, the CDR3 is TGTGCCAGCAGCTTGGATGGTAGATCCTACGAGCAGTACTTC. It encodes CASSLDGRSYEQYF.

The gene calls are TRBV14 and TRBJ2-5; D is unclear. CDR1 is SGHDN, CDR2 FVKESK, per germline. This CDR3 contains 15 residues. V lost 0 bases, J lost 6 bases, and 14 bases lay in between. CDR3 nucleotides: TGTGCCAGCAGCCAAGATTACGGGTTCAAGAAGACCCAGTACTTC. Translation gives CASSQDYGFKKTQYF.

V is TRBV5-1 and J is TRBJ1-1; TRBD1 agrees at 9 bases. CDR3 length equals 15 residues. V lost 5 bases to trimming and J lost 0 bases; unmatched junction nucleotides: 5. Looked up from germline, CDR1 is SGHRS and CDR2 is YFSETQ. The CDR3 DNA is TGCGCCAGCAGGGGGACAGGGCTTATGAACACTGAAGCTTTCTTT. This translates into CASRGTGLMNTEAFF.

The CDR3 DNA reads as TGTGCCAGCAGCGTAGTGGTCGGGGGGACCTTCAATGAGCAGTTCTTC. It encodes CASSVVVGGTFNEQFF. The gene calls are TRBV9 and TRBJ2-1, with 7 positions matching TRBD2. Germline V lookup: CDR1 SGDLS, CDR2 YYNGEE. After removal of 0 bases from V and 6 bases from J, the junction contained 9 bases not matched to a gene. CDR3 length: 16 amino acids.